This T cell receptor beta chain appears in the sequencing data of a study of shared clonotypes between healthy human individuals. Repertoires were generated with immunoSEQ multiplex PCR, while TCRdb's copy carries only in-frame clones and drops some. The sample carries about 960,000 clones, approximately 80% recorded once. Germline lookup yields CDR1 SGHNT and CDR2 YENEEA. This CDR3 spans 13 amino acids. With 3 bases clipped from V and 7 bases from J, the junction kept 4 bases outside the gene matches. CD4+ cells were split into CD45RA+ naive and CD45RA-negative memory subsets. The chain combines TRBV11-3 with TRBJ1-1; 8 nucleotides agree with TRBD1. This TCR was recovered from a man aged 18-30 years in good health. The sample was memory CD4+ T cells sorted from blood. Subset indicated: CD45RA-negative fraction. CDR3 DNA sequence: TGTGCCAGCAGCTTCGACAGGGGACATGAAGCTTTCTTT. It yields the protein CASSFDRGHEAFF.